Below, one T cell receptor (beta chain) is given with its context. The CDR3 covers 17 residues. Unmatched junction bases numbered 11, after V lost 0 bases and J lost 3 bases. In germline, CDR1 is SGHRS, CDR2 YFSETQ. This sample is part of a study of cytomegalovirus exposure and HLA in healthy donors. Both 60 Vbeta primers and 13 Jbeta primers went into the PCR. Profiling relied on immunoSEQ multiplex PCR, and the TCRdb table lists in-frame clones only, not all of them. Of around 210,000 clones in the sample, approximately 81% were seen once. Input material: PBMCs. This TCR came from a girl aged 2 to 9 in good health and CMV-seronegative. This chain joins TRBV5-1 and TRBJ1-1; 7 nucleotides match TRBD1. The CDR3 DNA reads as TGCGCCAGCAGCTTGGGTTGGGGCGACAGGGAGGACACTGAAGCTTTCTTT. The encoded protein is CASSLGWGDREDTEAFF.